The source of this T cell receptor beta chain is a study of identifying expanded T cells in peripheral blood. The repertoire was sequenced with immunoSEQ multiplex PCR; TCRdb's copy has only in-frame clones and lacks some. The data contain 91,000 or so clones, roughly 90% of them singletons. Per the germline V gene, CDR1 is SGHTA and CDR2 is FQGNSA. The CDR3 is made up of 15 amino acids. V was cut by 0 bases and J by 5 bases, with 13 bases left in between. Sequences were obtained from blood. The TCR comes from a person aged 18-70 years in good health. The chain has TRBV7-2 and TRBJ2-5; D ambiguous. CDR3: CASSLAGLGDETQYF. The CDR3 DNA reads TGTGCCAGCAGCTTAGCGGGATTGGGCGATGAGACCCAGTACTTC.